This T cell receptor (beta chain) was sequenced during a study of T cells after somatic rescue of genetic block. The CDR3 consists of 18 residues. TCRdb keeps only in-frame clones here, not all; method: immunoSEQ multiplex PCR. The profile covers about 52,000 clones, with 96% appearing a single time and 0.075% to 0.1% taken by the ten largest. The table lists this clone with a count of one. Distinct nucleotide sequences in the sample also encode this CDR3. The chain has TRBV21-1 and TRBJ1-1; TRBD1, the table's D call, was not compared with the DNA. TRBV21-1 is an annotated pseudogene. The clonotype was recovered from a child less than two years old. The sequencing input was peripheral blood mononuclear cells (PBMCs). The CDR3 region has the DNA TGTGCCAGCAGAAAGGGGGACAGGGGGCTGAGAATGAACACTGAAGCTTTCTTT. Its protein product is CASRKGDRGLRMNTEAFF.